One and the same sample provided the 22 T cell receptor beta chains below, sequenced in a study of molecular identifiers for immune sequencing clone quantification. One entry per CDR3 protein results from TCRdb running MiXCR on the PCR reads. The data hold under 650,000 distinct CDR3 sequences, with roughly 21% observed a single time. The sequencing sample was made of naive CD8+ T cells from blood, with Jurkat cell RNA spiked in. The subset here: FACS-sorted CD8+CD4-CCR7+CD45RA+ naive T cells. The receptors were gathered from a human donor in good health. Some libraries in this study had Jurkat cell RNA spiked in.

This clonotype was found many times. This rearrangement joins TRBV24-1 to TRBJ2-7, with D hard to call. Trimming took 3 bases from V and 0 from J, leaving 11 bases between them. The CDR3 spans 15 residues. In germline, CDR1 is KGHDR, CDR2 SFDVKD. This chain's CDR3 is CATSDPARSSYEQYF. Here the CDR3 DNA reads TGTGCCACCAGTGATCCAGCCCGGAGCTCCTACGAGCAGTACTTC.

This clonotype was counted only a few times. The V gene is TRBV2, the J gene TRBJ2-5; 8 bases fit TRBD1. With 10 bases clipped from V and 4 bases from J, the junction kept 8 bases outside the gene matches. This CDR3 has 13 residues. Germline V gene lookup returns CDR1 SNHLY and CDR2 FYNNEI. The CDR3 sequence is CANPGRGPETQYF. The CDR3 bases are TGTGCCAACCCGGGCAGGGGGCCAGAGACCCAGTACTTC.

This chain uses TRBV3-1 with TRBJ2-7; the D is unclear. Trimming pared 1 base from V and 2 bases from J, leaving 12 bases between. The germline V gene encodes CDR1 LGHDT and CDR2 YNNKEL (reference sequence). This CDR3 has 15 residues. Here the CDR3 reads CASSQGKGSPYEQYF. CDR3 DNA: TGTGCCAGCAGCCAAGGGAAGGGATCCCCCTACGAGCAGTACTTC.

The V gene is TRBV6-2 or TRBV6-3, the J gene TRBJ2-7; D gene uncertain. CDR3 length: 13 residues. The germline gives CDR1 MNHEY, CDR2 SVGEGT. V gave up 5 bases and J gave up 5 bases, with 13 bases separating them. In DNA, the CDR3 is TGTGCCAGCAGTATCCTCGACCAGAACGAGCAGTACTTC. It yields the protein CASSILDQNEQYF.

The chain carries TRBV19 and TRBJ2-6, with D perhaps TRBD1 or TRBD2 (5 bases each). Germline V gives CDR1 LNHDA, CDR2 SQIVND (reference sequence). The CDR3 spans 17 residues. Trimming cost V 7 bases and J 1 base, with 17 bases left between them. DNA for the CDR3: TGTGCCAGTACCTTGGGCCTGGGGGAGTCTGGGGCCAACGTCCTGACTTTC. The encoded protein is CASTLGLGESGANVLTF.

This clonotype has at least ten counts. The chain combines TRBV28 with TRBJ2-3, with TRBD1 as a possible D gene (5 bases). CDR1 MDHEN and CDR2 SYDVKM come from the germline V gene. Between the trimmed V and J ends, which lost 3 bases and 4 bases, there was a span of 26 bases. The CDR3 length is 19 residues. The CDR3 region has the DNA TGTGCCAGCAGTTTGGGCTCTTTACGTAACCCCTTAGGGGCAGATACGCAGTATTTT. Protein product: CASSLGSLRNPLGADTQYF.

Many counts were recorded for this clonotype. The V gene is TRBV27, the J gene TRBJ2-3; D remains ambiguous. The V gene's germline CDR1 is MNHEY and CDR2 SMNVEV (reference sequence). The CDR3 sequence is 14 residues long. The germline V and J ends were trimmed by 4 bases and 2 bases, with 10 bases remaining between them. For the CDR3, the DNA is TGTGCCAGCAGTTCCACGGGCAACACAGATACGCAGTATTTT. Encoded protein: CASSSTGNTDTQYF.

In the case of this clonotype: A read error may be the cause here, since a much bigger clone is one base away. This CDR3 fails to terminate in the conserved phenylalanine or tryptophan, so it likely reflects a read error. CDR3 in amino acids: CASSADVDTQYL. CDR3 DNA: TGTGCCAGCAGCGCCGACGTAGATACGCAGTATCTT. The chain is built from TRBV5-6 and TRBJ2-3, with D hard to call. The V end was cut by 4 bases, the J end by 5 bases, with 8 bases between. The CDR3 consists of 12 residues. The germline V gene encodes CDR1 SGHDT and CDR2 YYEEEE.

Note on this clonotype: A much larger clone differs by one base, so this may be a read error. This chain links TRBV6-2 or TRBV6-3 with TRBJ2-5, with a weak D call TRBD2 (5 bases). Trimming removed 4 bases from V and 4 bases from J, with 16 bases in between. The CDR3 loop spans 15 amino acids. The germline V gene encodes CDR1 MNHEY and CDR2 SVGEGT. The DNA of the CDR3 is TGTGCCAGCAGTTCAGAGGGAGTTTATCGAGAGACCCAGTACTTC. The encoded protein is CASSSEGVYRETQYF.

The table lists this clonotype with a count of one. This sequence may be a read error, since a much larger clone differs from it by one base. Because it lacks the conserved phenylalanine or tryptophan at the end, this CDR3 is likely a read error. This chain joins TRBV11-2 and TRBJ2-1; either TRBD1 or TRBD2 may fit D (5 bases each). Trimming took 1 base from V and 12 from J, leaving 10 bases between them. Germline values: CDR1 SGHAT, CDR2 FQNNGV. CDR3 size: 12 residues. The CDR3 protein is CASSLVWDAQFS. The CDR3 DNA follows: TGTGCCAGCAGCTTAGTCTGGGACGCGCAGTTCTCC.

For the CDR3, the DNA is TGCGCCAGCAGCCGGGTCGGGAGCCCCAGGGAGACCCAGTACTTC. Protein product: CASSRVGSPRETQYF. The chain links TRBV4-1 to TRBJ2-5; a possible D gene is TRBD2 (6 bases). The V end was cut by 4 bases, the J end by 5 bases, with 17 bases between. Germline V gene sequence: CDR1 MGHRA, CDR2 YSYEKL. This CDR3 region has 15 residues.

This chain joins TRBV27 and TRBJ1-1; D unresolved. The V end lost 6 bases, the J end lost 2 bases, and 13 bases lay between the germline ends. The CDR3 covers 14 residues. Germline V lookup: CDR1 MNHEY, CDR2 SMNVEV (reference sequence). CDR3 in DNA: TGTGCCAGCAGCCACCCGAGGGAAAACACTGAAGCTTTCTTT. This encodes CASSHPRENTEAFF.

This sequence joins TRBV9 and TRBJ2-2; 13 bases agree with TRBD2. Germline V gene data show CDR1 as SGDLS and CDR2 as YYNGEE. The CDR3 runs to 17 residues. Losses at the gene ends were 2 bases for V and 7 bases for J; bases not matched to a gene: 8. The CDR3 DNA reads as TGTGCCAGCAGCGTGGGACTAGCGGGGCCCCAAGGCGGGGAGCTGTTTTTT. Translation: CASSVGLAGPQGGELFF.

V is TRBV11-2 and J is TRBJ2-1, with 9 positions matching TRBD1. V lost 3 bases, J lost 4 bases, and 7 bases stayed unmatched. Germline assignment: CDR1 SGHAT and CDR2 FQNNGV. The CDR3 totals 16 residues. The CDR3 is CASSFTGTGCYNEQFF. The CDR3 DNA follows: TGTGCCAGCAGCTTCACCGGGACAGGGTGTTACAATGAGCAGTTCTTC.

This clonotype has ten or more counts. The chain employs TRBV20-1 and TRBJ1-1; possible D gene TRBD1, 6 bases. The length of the CDR3 is 16 residues. The V end lost 6 bases, the J end lost 0 bases, and 20 bases lay between the germline ends. Germline V CDR1 and CDR2: DFQATT, SNEGSKA (reference sequence). In nucleotides, the CDR3 is TGCAGTGCACAGGGTTTGGGGGGTTACATGAACACTGAAGCTTTCTTT. Translated, it gives CSAQGLGGYMNTEAFF.

In its sample, this clonotype was seen a few times. This rearrangement joins TRBV20-1 to TRBJ2-3; D assignment may be TRBD1 or TRBD2 (5 bases each). The CDR3 runs to 14 residues. The germline CDR1 and CDR2 sequences are DFQATT and SNEGSKA (reference sequence). Trimming removed 5 bases at V and 3 bases at J, with 15 bases between. The CDR3 nucleotides are TGCAGTGCTTCCGGGACCCTCGGGACAGATACGCAGTATTTT. Its translation: CSASGTLGTDTQYF.

J is TRBJ2-1 and V is TRBV27, with 10 nucleotides matching TRBD2. This CDR3 has 14 residues. Unmatched junction bases numbered 7, after V lost 7 bases and J lost 7 bases. In germline, CDR1 is MNHEY, CDR2 SMNVEV (reference sequence). CDR3 DNA sequence: TGTGCCAGCAAAAATCTAGCGGGAGTAAATGAGCAGTTCTTC. The encoded protein is CASKNLAGVNEQFF.

This clonotype was detected ten times or more. The V gene is TRBV27, the J gene TRBJ1-5, with D maybe TRBD1 (5 bases). The germline V gene has CDR1 MNHEY and CDR2 SMNVEV (reference sequence). This CDR3 region has 14 residues. V was cut by 3 bases and J by 8 bases, with 14 bases left in between. In DNA, the CDR3 is TGTGCCAGCAGTTTTGGAGGGGCTCGGGAGCCCCAGCATTTT. Protein sequence: CASSFGGAREPQHF.

This clonotype showed up just a few times. A much larger clone lies a single base off, so this may be a read error. The gene calls are TRBV6-5 and TRBJ1-1; no definite D call. The CDR3 has 14 amino acids. With 4 bases removed from V and 4 bases from J, the gap between germline ends came to 13 bases. Germline values: CDR1 MNHEY, CDR2 SVGAGI. CDR3 nucleotide sequence: TGTGCCAGCAGTTGTGGTCTGGGGATCACTGAAGCTTTCTTT. Protein: CASSCGLGITEAFF.

V and J are TRBV4-2 and TRBJ1-1, with 10 bases matching TRBD1. The CDR3 runs to 17 residues. Per germline, CDR1 LGHNA and CDR2 YNFKEQ. V lost 1 base to trimming and J lost 5 bases; unmatched junction nucleotides: 10. Here the CDR3 reads CASSQVGTGELGTEAFF. CDR3 DNA: TGTGCCAGCAGCCAAGTGGGGACAGGGGAGTTGGGAACTGAAGCTTTCTTT.

This clonotype was found a few times. The chain employs TRBV7-6 and TRBJ2-2; D unclear. The V gene lost 4 bases and the J gene lost 5 bases, with 8 bases spanning the gap. CDR1 and CDR2 (germline): SGHVS, FNYEAQ. CDR3 length: 13 amino acids. CDR3 sequence reads: CASSSVVTGELFF. DNA for the CDR3: TGTGCCAGCAGCTCCGTAGTGACCGGGGAGCTGTTTTTT.

This clonotype was seen repeatedly, ten times or more. The rearrangement uses TRBV6-5 and TRBJ2-7, with D unclear. The length of the CDR3 is 15 residues. Per the germline V gene, CDR1 is MNHEY and CDR2 is SVGAGI. The V gene lost 0 bases and the J gene lost 4 bases, with 13 bases spanning the gap. The CDR3 DNA sequence: TGTGCCAGCAGTTACTCGATGTCCGCGTCTTACGAGCAGTACTTC. Its protein product is CASSYSMSASYEQYF.